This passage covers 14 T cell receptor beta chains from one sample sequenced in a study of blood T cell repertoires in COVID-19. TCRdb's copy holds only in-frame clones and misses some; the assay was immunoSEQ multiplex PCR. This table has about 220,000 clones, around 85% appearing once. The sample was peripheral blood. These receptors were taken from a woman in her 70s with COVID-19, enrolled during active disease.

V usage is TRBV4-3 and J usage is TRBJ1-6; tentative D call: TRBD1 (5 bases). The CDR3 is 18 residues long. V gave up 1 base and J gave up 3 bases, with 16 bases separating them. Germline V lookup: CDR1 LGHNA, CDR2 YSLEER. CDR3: CASSQVPRDSYYNSPLHF. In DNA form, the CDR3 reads TGCGCCAGCAGCCAAGTTCCTCGAGACAGTTACTATAATTCACCCCTCCACTTT.

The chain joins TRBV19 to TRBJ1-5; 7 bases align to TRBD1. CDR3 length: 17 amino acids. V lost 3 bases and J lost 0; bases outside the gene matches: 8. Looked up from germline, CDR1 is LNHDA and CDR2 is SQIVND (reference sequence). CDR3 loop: CASSISAGQASNQPQHF. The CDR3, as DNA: TGTGCCAGTAGTATTAGTGCTGGACAGGCTAGCAATCAGCCCCAGCATTTT.

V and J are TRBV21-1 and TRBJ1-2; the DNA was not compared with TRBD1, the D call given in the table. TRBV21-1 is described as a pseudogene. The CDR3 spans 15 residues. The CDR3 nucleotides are TGTGCCAGCAGCAAAACAGGAAACCTTAACTATGGCTACACCTTC. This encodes CASSKTGNLNYGYTF.

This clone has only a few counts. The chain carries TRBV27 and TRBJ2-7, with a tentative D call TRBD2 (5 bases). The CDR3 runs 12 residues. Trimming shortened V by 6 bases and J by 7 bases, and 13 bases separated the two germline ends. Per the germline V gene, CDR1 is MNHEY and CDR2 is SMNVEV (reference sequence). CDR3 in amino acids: CASRGQPGEQYF. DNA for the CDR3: TGTGCCAGCAGGGGCCAGCCGGGGGAGCAGTACTTC.

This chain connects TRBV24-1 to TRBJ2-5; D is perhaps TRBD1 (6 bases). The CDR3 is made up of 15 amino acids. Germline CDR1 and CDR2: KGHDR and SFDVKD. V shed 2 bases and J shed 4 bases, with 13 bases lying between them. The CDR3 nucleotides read TGTGCCACCAGTGATTCCACAGGGAAACGAGAGACCCAGTACTTC. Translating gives CATSDSTGKRETQYF.

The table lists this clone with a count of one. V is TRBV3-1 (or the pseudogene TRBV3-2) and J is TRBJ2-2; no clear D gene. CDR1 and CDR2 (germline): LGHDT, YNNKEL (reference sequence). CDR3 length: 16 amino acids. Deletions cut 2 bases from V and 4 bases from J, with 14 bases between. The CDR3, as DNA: TGTGCCAGCAGCCAAACTGGTGCGGAGCGCACCGGGGAGCTGTTTTTT. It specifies CASSQTGAERTGELFF.

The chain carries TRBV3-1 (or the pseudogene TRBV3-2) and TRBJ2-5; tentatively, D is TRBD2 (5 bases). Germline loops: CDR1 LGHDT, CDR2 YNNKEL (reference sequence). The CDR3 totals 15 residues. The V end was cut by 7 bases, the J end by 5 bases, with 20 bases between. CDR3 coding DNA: TGTGCCAGCACCCCGGAGGTGGCTAGTTTGGAGACCCAGTACTTC. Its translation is CASTPEVASLETQYF.

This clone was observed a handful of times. The CDR3: CASSRTSSYEQYF. CDR3 DNA sequence: TGTGCCAGCAGTCGGACTAGCTCCTACGAGCAGTACTTC. V and J are TRBV5-4 and TRBJ2-7; 7 bases are a match to TRBD2. Germline V lookup: CDR1 SGHNT, CDR2 YYREEE (reference sequence). The CDR3 contains 13 residues. V was pared by 5 bases and J by 0 bases, with 2 bases of the junction left unmatched.

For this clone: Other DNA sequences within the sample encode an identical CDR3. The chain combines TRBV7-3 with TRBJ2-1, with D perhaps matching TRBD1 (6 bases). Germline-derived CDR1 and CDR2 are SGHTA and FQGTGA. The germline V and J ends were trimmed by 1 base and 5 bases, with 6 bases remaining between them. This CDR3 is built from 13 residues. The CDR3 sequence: CASSLNRDNEQFF. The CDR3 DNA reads TGTGCCAGCAGCTTAAACAGGGACAATGAGCAGTTCTTC.

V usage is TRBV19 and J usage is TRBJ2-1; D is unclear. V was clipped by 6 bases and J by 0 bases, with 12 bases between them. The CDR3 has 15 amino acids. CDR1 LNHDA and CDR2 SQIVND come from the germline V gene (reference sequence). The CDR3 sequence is CASSSRRSSYNEQFF. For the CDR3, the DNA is TGTGCCAGTAGCTCCAGACGGAGCTCCTACAATGAGCAGTTCTTC.

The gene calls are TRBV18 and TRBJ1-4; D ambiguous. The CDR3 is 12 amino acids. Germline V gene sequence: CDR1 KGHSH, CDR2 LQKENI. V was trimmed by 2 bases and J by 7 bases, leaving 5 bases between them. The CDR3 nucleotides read TGTGCCAGCTCACCATCGGGTGAAAAACTGTTTTTT. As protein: CASSPSGEKLFF.

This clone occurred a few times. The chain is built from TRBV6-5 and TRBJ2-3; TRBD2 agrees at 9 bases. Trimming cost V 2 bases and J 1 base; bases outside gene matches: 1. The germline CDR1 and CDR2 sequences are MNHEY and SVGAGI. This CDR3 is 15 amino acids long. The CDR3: CASSYGLARTDTQYF. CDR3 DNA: TGTGCCAGCAGTTACGGACTAGCGCGCACAGATACGCAGTATTTT.

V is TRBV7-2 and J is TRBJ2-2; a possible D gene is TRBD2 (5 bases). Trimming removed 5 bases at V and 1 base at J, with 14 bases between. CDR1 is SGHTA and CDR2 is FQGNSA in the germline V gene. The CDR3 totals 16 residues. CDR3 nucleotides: TGTGCCAGCAGCCAAGGGTCCGGGGAGAACACCGGGGAGCTGTTTTTT. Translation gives CASSQGSGENTGELFF.

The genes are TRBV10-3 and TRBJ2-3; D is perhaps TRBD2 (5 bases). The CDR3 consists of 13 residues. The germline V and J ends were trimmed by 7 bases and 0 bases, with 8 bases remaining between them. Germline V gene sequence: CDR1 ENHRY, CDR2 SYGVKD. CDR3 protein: CAIMGGSTDTQYF. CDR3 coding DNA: TGTGCCATCATGGGCGGGAGCACAGATACGCAGTATTTT.